In this sample, the clone carrying this TCR beta chain turned up a few times. The antigen remains undetermined. These data come from a study of blood T cells in healthy people across ages. On the study more broadly: Every two T cells gave about one barcoded beta molecule via template switching.

Overall study results and limits: Unsorted PBMC input precluded a conclusive naive versus antigen-experienced comparison.

The CDR3 spans 14 residues. Between the trimmed V and J ends, which lost 4 bases and 4 bases, there was a span of 15 bases. Germline lookup yields CDR1 SGHKS and CDR2 YYEKEE (reference sequence). Combining a sample-barcoded 5' primer with a J-beta primer mix, a second PCR ran for roughly 6 to 12 cycles. TCRdb called the 5' RACE reads again in MiXCR, with one record for every CDR3 protein. The sample has fewer than 1,000,000 distinct CDR3 sequences; about 46% are singletons. The sequence was collected from a man at least 80 years old in good health. Sequencing input: blood. The chain couples TRBV5-5 to TRBJ2-7; D remains ambiguous. The CDR3 loop is CASSPRPVSYEQYF. In DNA, the CDR3 is TGTGCCAGCAGCCCGCGTCCTGTTTCGTACGAGCAGTACTTC.